The next 3 T cell receptor beta chains were all read from a single sample in a study of blood T cell repertoires in COVID-19. The table came from immunoSEQ multiplex PCR; TCRdb's copy has only in-frame clones and leaves some out. The sample shows approximately 280,000 clones, roughly nine tenths of them seen only once. The sequenced material came from PBMCs or T cells enriched from blood (not recorded which). These receptors came from a woman aged 55-70 years who had recovered from COVID-19.

The gene calls are TRBV2 and TRBJ1-2; the match to TRBD1 covers 7 bases. V was clipped by 3 bases and J by 4 bases; unmatched bases: 11. The length of the CDR3 is 16 residues. Germline V gene sequence: CDR1 SNHLY, CDR2 FYNNEI. Here the CDR3 reads CASSDRSWDSVYGYTF. The CDR3 DNA follows: TGTGCCAGCAGTGATCGTTCCTGGGACAGCGTCTATGGCTACACCTTC.

CDR3 loop: CASSFEQGAYEQYF. The DNA for the CDR3 is TGTGCCAGCAGTTTTGAACAGGGGGCTTACGAGCAGTACTTC. The chain joins TRBV6-5 to TRBJ2-7; 9 nucleotides line up with TRBD1. With 4 bases clipped from V and 4 bases from J, the junction kept 5 bases outside the gene matches. The CDR3 length is 14 residues. Germline assignment: CDR1 MNHEY and CDR2 SVGAGI.

The chain recombines TRBV7-2 with TRBJ2-3; 13 nucleotides match TRBD2. The germline V gene encodes CDR1 SGHTA and CDR2 FQGNSA. This CDR3 has 16 amino acids. The junction had 2 bases not matched to a gene; V was cut back by 1 base and J by 4 bases. The CDR3 loop reads CASSLGLAGGSDTQYF. CDR3 sequence (DNA): TGTGCCAGCAGCTTAGGACTAGCGGGAGGTTCAGATACGCAGTATTTT.